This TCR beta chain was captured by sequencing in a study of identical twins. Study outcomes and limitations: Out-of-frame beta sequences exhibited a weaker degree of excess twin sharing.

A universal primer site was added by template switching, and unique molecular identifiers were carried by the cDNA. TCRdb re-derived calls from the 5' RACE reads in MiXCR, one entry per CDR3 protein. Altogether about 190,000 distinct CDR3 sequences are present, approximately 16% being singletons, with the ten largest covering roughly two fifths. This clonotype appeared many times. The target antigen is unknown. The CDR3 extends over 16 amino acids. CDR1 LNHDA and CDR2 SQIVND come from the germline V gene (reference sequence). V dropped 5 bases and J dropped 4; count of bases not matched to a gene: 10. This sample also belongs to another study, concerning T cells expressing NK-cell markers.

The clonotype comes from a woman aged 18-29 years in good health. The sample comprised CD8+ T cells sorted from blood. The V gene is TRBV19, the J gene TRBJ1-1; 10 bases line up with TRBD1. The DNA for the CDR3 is TGTGCCAGTAGTCTTCGGGACAGGGGAAGGAGCACTGAAGCTTTCTTT. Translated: CASSLRDRGRSTEAFF. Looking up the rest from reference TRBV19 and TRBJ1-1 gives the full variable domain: DGGITQSPKYLFRKEGQNVTLSCEQNLNHDAMYWYRQDPGQGLRLIYYSQIVNDFQKGDIAEGYSVSREKKESFPLTVTSAQKNPTAFYLCASSLRDRGRSTEAFFGQGTRLTVV.